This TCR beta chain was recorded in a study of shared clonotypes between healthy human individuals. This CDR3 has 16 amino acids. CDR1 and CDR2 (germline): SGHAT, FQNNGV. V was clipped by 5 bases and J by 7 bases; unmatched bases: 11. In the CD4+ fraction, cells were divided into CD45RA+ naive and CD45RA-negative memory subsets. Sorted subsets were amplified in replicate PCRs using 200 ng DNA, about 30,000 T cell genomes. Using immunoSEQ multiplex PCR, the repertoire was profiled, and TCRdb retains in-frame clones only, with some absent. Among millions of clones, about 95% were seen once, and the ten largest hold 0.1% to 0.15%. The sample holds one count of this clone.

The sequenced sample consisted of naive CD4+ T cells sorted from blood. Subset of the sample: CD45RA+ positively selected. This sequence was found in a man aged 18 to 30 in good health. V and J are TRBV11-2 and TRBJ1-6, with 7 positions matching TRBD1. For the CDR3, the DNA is TGTGCCAGCAGCCCCGGCAACAAACAGGGGAATTCACCCCTCCACTTT. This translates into CASSPGNKQGNSPLHF.